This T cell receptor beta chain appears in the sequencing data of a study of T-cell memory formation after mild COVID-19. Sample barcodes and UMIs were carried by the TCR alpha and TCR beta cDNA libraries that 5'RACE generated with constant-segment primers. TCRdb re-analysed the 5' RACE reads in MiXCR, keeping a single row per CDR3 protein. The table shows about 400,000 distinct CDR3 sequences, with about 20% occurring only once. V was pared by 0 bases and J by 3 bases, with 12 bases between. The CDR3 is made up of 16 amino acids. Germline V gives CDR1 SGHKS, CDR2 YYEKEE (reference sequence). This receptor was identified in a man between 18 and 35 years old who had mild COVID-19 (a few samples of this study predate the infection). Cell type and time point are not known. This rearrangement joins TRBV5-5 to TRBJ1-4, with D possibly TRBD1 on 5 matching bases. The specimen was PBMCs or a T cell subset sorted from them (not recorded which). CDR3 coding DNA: TGTGCCAGCAGCTTGGCGGATGGGGCAGCTAATGAAAAACTGTTTTTT. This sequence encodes CASSLADGAANEKLFF.